These T cell receptor beta chains were read from a single sample in a study of early T cells in non-severe SARS-CoV-2 infection. TCRdb processed the 5' RACE reads anew with MiXCR; each CDR3 protein has one entry. The table has under 80,000 distinct CDR3 sequences, over 10% seen once. Sequencing was done on a sample of whole blood. The receptor set was obtained from an adult who was a healthcare worker with PCR-confirmed SARS-CoV-2 infection or an uninfected control (not recorded which). Both conserved end residues are part of each CDR3. A D gene is named only where the DNA matches it firmly. Size tells how often a clone was seen (once, few, many) or the class of an expanded clone, and some rows leave it out.

>TRBD1|TRBJ1-1|-|TRBV9
TGTGCCAGCAGCCCACGCGGGGACAGGGAAGCTTTCTTT
CASSPRGDREAFF
>-|TRBJ1-2|few|TRBV7-2
TGTGCCAGCAGGGATCTGGGGGCCACTAACTATGGCTACACCTTC
CASRDLGATNYGYTF
>-|TRBJ1-2|few|TRBV6-1
TGTGCCAGCAGTCCCTCCCAATGGAACTATGGCTACACCTTC
CASSPSQWNYGYTF
>-|TRBJ1-2|-|TRBV20-1
TGCAGTGCCCCCTCTCCTAACTATGGCTACACCTTC
CSAPSPNYGYTF
>-|TRBJ2-7|many|TRBV6-2/TRBV6-3
TGTGCCAGCCGGGGGTCTAGCGACGCCTACGAGCAGTACTTC
CASRGSSDAYEQYF
>TRBD1|TRBJ1-4|-|TRBV6-5
TGTGCCAGCAGTTACTTTTCCGGGACAGTTAATGAAAAACTGTTTTTT
CASSYFSGTVNEKLFF
>-|TRBJ2-3|few|TRBV9
TGTGCCAGCAGCGGAAGAACAAGGGGTCTATTGACTAGCACAGATACGCAGTATTTT
CASSGRTRGLLTSTDTQYF
>TRBD1|TRBJ1-4|-|TRBV20-1
TGCAGTGCAAAAGACAGGGGGCCTGGTGAAAAACTGTTTTTT
CSAKDRGPGEKLFF
>TRBD1|TRBJ2-6|many|TRBV19
TGTGCCAGTAGGAAAACAGGGGATGGGGCCAACGTCCTGACTTTC
CASRKTGDGANVLTF
>-|TRBJ1-2|many|TRBV10-3
TGTGCCATCAGTGACCCTAGGACGGGGGTGGATGGCTACACCTTC
CAISDPRTGVDGYTF
>TRBD2|TRBJ2-5|many|TRBV20-1
TGCAGTGCTAGAGATAAAGCGGGGCCTAGTGGGACCCAGTACTTC
CSARDKAGPSGTQYF
>TRBD1|TRBJ2-3|few|TRBV6-2/TRBV6-3
TGTGCCAGCAGTCACGGGACAGCAAGCACAGATACGCAGTATTTT
CASSHGTASTDTQYF
>-|TRBJ2-1|-|TRBV29-1
TGCAGCGTTGAAGCGGGGGCGAGCTCCTACAATGAGCAGTTCTTC
CSVEAGASSYNEQFF
>-|TRBJ1-4|many|TRBV11-2
TGTGCCAGCAGCTTGGGGGCGGATGAAAAACTGTTTTTT
CASSLGADEKLFF
>-|TRBJ2-2|many|TRBV27
TGTGCCAGCTCCCTTAGGCTCGATAGGGTTTCCGGGGAGCTGTTTTTT
CASSLRLDRVSGELFF
>TRBD2|TRBJ2-4|many|TRBV12-3/TRBV12-4
TGTGCCAGCAGAGGAGCGGGGGGCCCCTACATTCAGTACTTC
CASRGAGGPYIQYF
>-|TRBJ2-7|few|TRBV19
TGTGCCAGTAGTGTCTACCCAACCGACAGCCTCGGAATAGCCTACGAGCAGTACTTC
CASSVYPTDSLGIAYEQYF
>-|TRBJ2-5|few|TRBV30
TGTGCCTGGATCTTTGCGGGGGCGATGTCCGGGACCCAGTACTTC
CAWIFAGAMSGTQYF
>-|TRBJ2-5|many|TRBV23-1
TGCGCCAGCAGTCAATTTGTTATCCGGACACCCCTTTCTGAGACCCAGTACTTC
CASSQFVIRTPLSETQYF
>TRBD1|TRBJ1-2|many|TRBV7-2
TGTGCCAGCAGCTTAGCAGGGACAGGGGGCTATGGCTACACCTTC
CASSLAGTGGYGYTF
>-|TRBJ2-7|many|TRBV9
TGTGCCAGCAGCGTAGGGCAAGGAGACTACGAGCAGTACTTC
CASSVGQGDYEQYF
>-|TRBJ2-5|many|TRBV7-7
TGTGCCAGCAGCTTACAATCTGGGGTCGATGAGACCCAGTACTTC
CASSLQSGVDETQYF
>-|TRBJ2-3|many|TRBV27
TGTGCCAGCAGTCGAGGCGGGGTTGCAGATACGCAGTATTTT
CASSRGGVADTQYF
>-|TRBJ1-5|few|TRBV19
TGTGCCAGTCGACCTAAGGGGGGCTGGCAGCCCCAGCATTTT
CASRPKGGWQPQHF
>-|TRBJ1-6|many|TRBV6-5
TGTGCCAGCAGTTACAAACTAACAGGGATACAGTCTCGTTCACCCCTCCACTTT
CASSYKLTGIQSRSPLHF
>-|TRBJ1-5|many|TRBV6-2/TRBV6-3
TGTGCCAGCAGCCCCACACGTCAGCCCCAGCATTTT
CASSPTRQPQHF
>-|TRBJ2-5|-|TRBV3-1
TGTGCCAGCAGCCAATCAGAGACCCAGTACTTC
CASSQSETQYF
>-|TRBJ1-4|many|TRBV4-2
TGTGCCAGCAGCCAAGATGGGGGGACAACTAATGAAAAACTGTTTTTT
CASSQDGGTTNEKLFF
>-|TRBJ1-2|many|TRBV5-4
TGTGCCAGCAGCTTGGCCGGGGGCCCGTTTACGGGCTATGGCTACACCTTC
CASSLAGGPFTGYGYTF
>TRBD2|TRBJ2-1|many|TRBV6-2/TRBV6-3
TGTGCCAGCAGGACCCCCCGGGGGATAGCGGGGTGGGATGAGCAGTTCTTC
CASRTPRGIAGWDEQFF
>-|TRBJ2-1|few|TRBV4-1
TGCGCCAGCAGCCAAGTGACTGGGGGGAATGAGCAGTTCTTC
CASSQVTGGNEQFF